The entry below gives a single T cell receptor (beta chain) sequence along with its context. This entry belongs to a study of blood T cell repertoires in COVID-19. Study-wide context: Acute-phase and convalescent COVID-19 samples originated in the United States, Italy and Spain. T cells, B-cell-depleted T cells, or PBMCs supplied cDNA or gDNA.

In the original analysis: Scientists estimated how many nucleated cells there were by amplifying reference gene primers. This table comes from immunoSEQ multiplex PCR, and its TCRdb copy is limited to in-frame clones, with some not included. D and trimming were read from the DNA, whereas the V and J calls and clone size are those reported in that table. The sample includes some 240,000 clones, 82% of them seen just once. This CDR3 has 15 residues. The V gene's germline CDR1 is SGHVS and CDR2 FQNEAQ. V was pared by 5 bases and J by 6 bases, with 16 bases between. Sequencing was performed on peripheral blood. This receptor was identified in a woman between 55 and 75 years old with active or convalescent COVID-19. The chain links TRBV7-8 to TRBJ1-4; D might be TRBD1 (5 bases). In nucleotides, the CDR3 is TGTGCCAGCAGCCCCGGGGAGGGGCAAGATGAAAAACTGTTTTTT. The encoded protein is CASSPGEGQDEKLFF.